The source of this T cell receptor beta chain is a study of cytomegalovirus exposure and HLA in healthy donors. Trimming took 3 bases from V and 4 from J, leaving 9 bases between them. There are 13 residues in the CDR3. The germline V gene has CDR1 SGHAT and CDR2 FQNNGV. As concerns this clone: What it binds is unknown.

The protocol was immunoSEQ multiplex PCR, while the TCRdb copy is restricted to in-frame clones and leaves out a portion. Among under 150,000 clones listed, around nine tenths were seen once. Broader study findings: There were around 160 TCR beta chains listed as cytomegalovirus-associated. Most TCRs appeared rarely, but some public TCRs recurred in many donors.

Specimen: PBMCs. This sequence joins TRBV11-2 and TRBJ2-5, with D maybe TRBD2 (6 bases). This clonotype was obtained from a young woman in good health and CMV-seropositive. The chain's CDR3 is CASSLGGRETQYF. The CDR3, as DNA: TGTGCCAGCAGCTTGGGGGGAAGAGAGACCCAGTACTTC.